The clone carrying this T cell receptor beta chain was observed a handful of times. Generated by immunoSEQ multiplex PCR, the TCRdb table keeps only in-frame clones and is missing some. The repertoire holds around 190,000 clones, around nine tenths seen once, with about 1.4% in the top ten. The sample is drawn from a study of control samples from healthy donors and cancer patients. CDR3 length equals 15 residues. V gave up 4 bases and J gave up 5 bases; unmatched junction bases: 6. In germline, CDR1 is MGHRA, CDR2 YSYEKL. The sample consisted of blood. The rearrangement joins TRBV4-1 to TRBJ1-5, with 9 bases lining up with TRBD1. The TCR comes from a man aged 25 to 45 in good health. The CDR3 DNA is TGCGCCAGCAGCCCCCGGACAGGGGTAGATCAGCCCCAGCATTTT. Its protein is CASSPRTGVDQPQHF.